Presented here are 24 T cell receptor beta chains from one specimen sequenced in a study of blood T cells in healthy people across ages. Combining a sample-barcoded 5' primer with a J-beta primer mix, a second PCR ran for 7 to 11 cycles. Each CDR3 protein gets one entry after TCRdb re-called the 5' RACE reads with MiXCR. The table has about 930,000 distinct CDR3 sequences, almost 30% seen once; the top ten hold roughly 10%. These data also featured in a second study, about T cells of mothers and their children.

Sequenced sample: blood. The receptors come from a woman aged 40 to 50 in good health.

This clonotype came up a few times. This sequence joins TRBV7-6 and TRBJ2-3; 9 nucleotides agree with TRBD2. The CDR3 is 17 residues long. Unmatched junction bases numbered 11, after V lost 0 bases and J lost 7 bases. Per the germline V gene, CDR1 is SGHVS and CDR2 is FNYEAQ. CDR3 amino acids: CASSLADGAGGTNTQYF. The CDR3 nucleotides are TGTGCCAGCAGCTTAGCAGATGGAGCGGGGGGCACCAATACGCAGTATTTT.

This chain connects TRBV18 to TRBJ2-5, with D perhaps TRBD1 (5 bases). The CDR3 runs 15 residues. Germline V CDR1 and CDR2: KGHSH, LQKENI. Trimming shortened V by 2 bases and J by 5 bases, and 15 bases separated the two germline ends. The CDR3: CASSPGLRGTETQYF. CDR3 nucleotides: TGTGCCAGCTCACCAGGATTAAGGGGAACGGAGACCCAGTACTTC.

This clonotype appeared a few times. The chain links TRBV3-1 to TRBJ1-2, with 11 bases identical to TRBD1. CDR1 and CDR2 (germline): LGHDT, YNNKEL (reference sequence). The CDR3 sequence is 17 residues long. J was trimmed by 4 bases and V by 1 base; bases with no gene match: 8. The CDR3 here is CASSQGTGGGRSYGYTF. As DNA, the CDR3 is TGTGCCAGCAGCCAAGGGACAGGGGGCGGAAGGTCCTATGGCTACACCTTC.

This clonotype was picked up a small number of times. The CDR3 loop is CAIGQGMNQPQHF. The CDR3 nucleotides read TGTGCCATCGGACAGGGAATGAATCAGCCCCAGCATTTT. The chain is built from TRBV10-3 and TRBJ1-5; 8 bases are a match to TRBD1. This CDR3 region has 13 residues. CDR1 and CDR2 (germline): ENHRY, SYGVKD. V lost 8 bases and J lost 4; bases outside the gene matches: 4.

Comments on this clonotype: A much larger clone sits a single nucleotide away, making a read error possible. The chain combines TRBV6-5 with TRBJ2-1, with 10 bases that match TRBD1. The CDR3 length is 14 residues. Germline V CDR1 and CDR2: MNHEY, SVGAGI. Trimming took 2 bases from V and 10 from J; bases not matched to a gene: 5. The CDR3 DNA reads TGTGCCAGCAGTTACGAGACAGGGGGCAAAGAGCAGTTCTTC. As protein: CASSYETGGKEQFF.

The chain has TRBV7-9 and TRBJ1-2; D not resolved. CDR3 length equals 15 residues. Deletions cut 1 base from V and 0 bases from J, with 9 bases between. Germline values: CDR1 SEHNR, CDR2 FQNEAQ (reference sequence). The CDR3 is CASSLGLGSNYGYTF. CDR3 in DNA: TGTGCCAGCAGCTTAGGCCTAGGGTCTAACTATGGCTACACCTTC.

CDR3 coding DNA: TGTGCCAGCAGCTTATCCCCTAGCACCGGGGAGCTGTTTTTT. As protein: CASSLSPSTGELFF. This chain joins TRBV7-3 and TRBJ2-2; no definite D call. V dropped 2 bases and J dropped 4 bases, with 8 bases sitting between them. The germline V gene has CDR1 SGHTA and CDR2 FQGTGA. This CDR3 has 14 residues.

This clonotype appeared a single time. The chain combines TRBV7-2 with TRBJ1-2; tentative D call: TRBD1 (5 bases). With 5 bases removed from V and 2 bases from J, the gap between germline ends came to 24 bases. In germline, CDR1 is SGHTA, CDR2 FQGNSA. The length of the CDR3 is 18 residues. The CDR3 coding sequence is TGTGCCAGCAGCCCATCTTCGGTGGGGGTGGGAGTCAACTATGGCTACACCTTC. Encoded protein: CASSPSSVGVGVNYGYTF.

This clonotype has a count of ten or more. The CDR3 region is CSVVYVHEAFF. CDR3 bases: TGCAGCGTTGTTTATGTCCACGAAGCTTTCTTT. V usage is TRBV29-1 and J usage is TRBJ1-1, with D uncertain. CDR1 SQVTM and CDR2 ANQGSEA come from the germline V gene. CDR3 length: 11 residues. V was clipped by 4 bases and J by 8 bases, with 11 bases between them.

This chain uses TRBV7-9 with TRBJ1-2; TRBD1 might be the D (6 bases). CDR3 length: 15 residues. Trimming shortened V by 5 bases and J by 4 bases, and 17 bases separated the two germline ends. Germline V gives CDR1 SEHNR, CDR2 FQNEAQ (reference sequence). Here the CDR3 DNA reads TGTGCCAGCAGCCTCCCGGACAGACCAATCTATGGCTACACCTTC. Amino acid sequence: CASSLPDRPIYGYTF.

On this clonotype itself: Possible read error: a much larger clone is one base away. CDR3 protein: CASSRGTGKIERYF. CDR3 DNA: TGTGCCAGCAGCAGGGGGACTGGGAAGATCGAGCGGTACTTC. The chain combines TRBV9 with TRBJ2-7, with D possibly called TRBD1 or TRBD2 (6 bases each). The germline gives CDR1 SGDLS, CDR2 YYNGEE. The CDR3 consists of 14 residues.

The chain employs TRBV14 and TRBJ2-3; a possible D gene is TRBD2 (6 bases). Per germline, CDR1 SGHDN and CDR2 FVKESK. There are 15 residues in the CDR3. Trimming took 0 bases from V and 4 from J, leaving 11 bases between them. The CDR3 region is CASSQDPGRSDTQYF. The CDR3 nucleotides read TGTGCCAGCAGCCAAGATCCAGGGAGGTCAGATACGCAGTATTTT.

This clonotype was observed a few times. The chain links TRBV7-2 to TRBJ1-2; the D is unclear. V was cut by 3 bases and J by 5 bases, with 13 bases left in between. The CDR3 totals 14 residues. Germline values: CDR1 SGHTA, CDR2 FQGNSA. The DNA of the CDR3 is TGTGCCAGCAGCTTTTATCAGGAGACTTATGGCTACACCTTC. It translates to CASSFYQETYGYTF.

The chain recombines TRBV19 with TRBJ1-6, with 8 bases aligning to TRBD1. With 2 bases clipped from V and 7 bases from J, the junction kept 4 bases outside the gene matches. This CDR3 is built from 15 residues. Germline V gene lookup returns CDR1 LNHDA and CDR2 SQIVND (reference sequence). The CDR3 is CASSIRQGHNSPLHF. The CDR3 DNA reads TGTGCCAGTAGTATAAGACAGGGGCACAATTCACCCCTCCACTTT.

This clonotype was observed at least ten times. V and J are TRBV27 and TRBJ2-3; D is unclear. Trimming cost V 6 bases and J 3 bases, with 10 bases left between them. The CDR3 covers 13 residues. The germline gives CDR1 MNHEY, CDR2 SMNVEV (reference sequence). This chain's CDR3 is CASRRDGTDTQYF. CDR3 bases: TGTGCCAGCAGACGCGACGGTACAGATACGCAGTATTTT.

The V and J genes are TRBV25-1 and TRBJ2-4; 8 bases align to TRBD2. The CDR3 is 13 amino acids. Trimming took 3 bases from V and 15 from J; bases not matched to a gene: 10. CDR1 is MGHDK, CDR2 SYGVNS, per germline. The DNA of the CDR3 is TGTGCCAGCAGTGATCGGGGGGGTTGGGAGCGGTACTTC. Encoded protein: CASSDRGGWERYF.

V usage is TRBV7-2 and J usage is TRBJ2-3; TRBD2 aligns across 13 bases. Germline V gives CDR1 SGHTA, CDR2 FQGNSA. Losses at the gene ends were 5 bases for V and 1 base for J; bases not matched to a gene: 6. This CDR3 region has 17 residues. DNA for the CDR3: TGTGCCAGCAGCCCGACCGGGACTAGCGGGGGCACAGATACGCAGTATTTT. Translation gives CASSPTGTSGGTDTQYF. Full variable domain (rest looked up from reference TRBV7-2 and TRBJ2-3): GAGVSQSPSNKVTEKGKDVELRCDPISGHTALYWYRQSLGQGLEFLIYFQGNSAPDKSGLPSDRFSAERTGGSVSTLTIQRTQQEDSAVYLCASSPTGTSGGTDTQYFGPGTRLTVL.

The gene calls are TRBV7-2 and TRBJ1-2; D is uncertain. The CDR3 runs 15 residues. Germline-derived CDR1 and CDR2 are SGHTA and FQGNSA. V lost 1 base, J lost 4 bases, and 13 bases lay in between. As DNA, the CDR3 is TGTGCCAGCAGCTTAGACCCAGGACTTATCTATGGCTACACCTTC. It yields the protein CASSLDPGLIYGYTF. Filled out from reference TRBV7-2 and TRBJ1-2, the complete variable domain reads GAGVSQSPSNKVTEKGKDVELRCDPISGHTALYWYRQSLGQGLEFLIYFQGNSAPDKSGLPSDRFSAERTGGSVSTLTIQRTQQEDSAVYLCASSLDPGLIYGYTFGSGTRLTVV.

This rearrangement joins TRBV28 to TRBJ1-2, with TRBD1 identical over 7 bases. The V gene end was trimmed by 5 bases and the J gene end by 2 bases; junction bases not matched to a gene: 8. Germline V gives CDR1 MDHEN, CDR2 SYDVKM. This CDR3 is 15 amino acids long. CDR3 protein: CASSRTGTANYGYTF. The CDR3 DNA is TGTGCCAGCAGTAGGACCGGGACAGCGAACTATGGCTACACCTTC.

The CDR3 sequence: CASSARGDHEQYF. In DNA form, the CDR3 reads TGTGCCAGCAGTGCTAGAGGGGACCACGAGCAGTACTTC. The V and J genes are TRBV7-2 and TRBJ2-5; D assignment may be TRBD1 or TRBD2 (5 bases each). The assigned J gene may be wrong: the sequence end matches TRBJ2-7 better. Germline V gene data show CDR1 as SGHTA and CDR2 as FQGNSA. The CDR3 contains 13 residues.

There are many counts of this clonotype. The gene calls are TRBV29-1 and TRBJ1-2; D is uncertain. The V gene lost 3 bases and the J gene lost 3 bases, with 11 bases spanning the gap. This CDR3 is 13 amino acids long. Germline values: CDR1 SQVTM, CDR2 ANQGSEA. CDR3 sequence (DNA): TGCAGCGTTGATCTCCCATCGGACTATGGCTACACCTTC. Translated, it gives CSVDLPSDYGYTF.

V and J are TRBV12-3 or TRBV12-4 and TRBJ2-2; D may be TRBD1 (6 bases). This CDR3 is built from 17 residues. V lost 0 bases and J 0 bases, leaving 11 bases between the germline ends. The CDR3 DNA sequence: TGTGCCAGCAGTTTAGCGTTCGAGGGGGCGAACACCGGGGAGCTGTTTTTT. It encodes CASSLAFEGANTGELFF.

This clonotype was recorded a few times. This chain joins TRBV7-2 and TRBJ2-5; weak D call: TRBD2 (6 bases). The last part of the DNA fits TRBJ2-7 better; the J call may be wrong. Germline loops: CDR1 SGHTA, CDR2 FQGNSA. The CDR3 totals 13 residues. The CDR3, as DNA: TGTGCCAGCAGCCGGCGGGGTGGCGACGAGCAGTACTTC. Translation: CASSRRGGDEQYF.

Only a few counts were recorded for this clonotype. The V call is TRBV12-3 or TRBV12-4, the J call TRBJ2-3; tentative D call: TRBD2 (7 bases). CDR3 length: 16 residues. Trimming shortened V by 1 base and J by 2 bases, and 13 bases separated the two germline ends. CDR3 amino acids: CASSLDGGGLTDTQYF. CDR3 sequence (DNA): TGTGCCAGCAGTTTAGATGGGGGGGGGCTCACAGATACGCAGTATTTT.